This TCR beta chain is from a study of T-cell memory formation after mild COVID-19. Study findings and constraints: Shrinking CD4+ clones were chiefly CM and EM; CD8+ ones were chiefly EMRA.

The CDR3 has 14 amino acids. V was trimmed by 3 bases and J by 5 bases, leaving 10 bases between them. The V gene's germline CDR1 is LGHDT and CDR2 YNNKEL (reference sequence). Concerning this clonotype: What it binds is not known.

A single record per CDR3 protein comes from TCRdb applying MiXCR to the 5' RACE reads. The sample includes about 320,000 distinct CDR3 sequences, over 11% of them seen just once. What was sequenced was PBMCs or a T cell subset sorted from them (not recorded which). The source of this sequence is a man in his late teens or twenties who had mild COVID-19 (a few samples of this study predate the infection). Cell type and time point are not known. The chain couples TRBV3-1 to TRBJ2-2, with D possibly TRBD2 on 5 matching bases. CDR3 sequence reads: CASSHNTGTGELFF. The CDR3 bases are TGTGCCAGCAGCCACAACACGGGGACCGGGGAGCTGTTTTTT.